This T cell receptor (beta chain) was captured in a study of blood T cell repertoires in COVID-19. Study-wide background: The cDNA or gDNA used as material had been derived from T cells, B-cell-depleted T cells, or PBMCs.

Recovered participants had two consecutive negative NP/OP PCR tests, healthcare professional clearance, or symptom resolution. In the source study's methods: Researchers report that nucleated cell counts were estimated from reference gene primer amplification. The method was immunoSEQ multiplex PCR; TCRdb's version includes in-frame clones alone and lacks a portion of them. V and J calls plus clone size are reproduced from that table; the DNA served to infer D and trimming. The sample consists of more than 400,000 clones, roughly 87% of them appearing once. Material: PBMCs or T cells enriched from blood (not recorded which). The TCR originated in a woman aged 18-29 years who had recovered from COVID-19.

The CDR3: CASSPRTPPDTQYF. The DNA for the CDR3 is TGTGCCAGCAGCCCCAGGACACCCCCGGATACGCAGTATTTT. The genes are TRBV7-2 and TRBJ2-3; the D gene is possibly TRBD1 (5 bases). The germline CDR1 and CDR2 sequences are SGHTA and FQGNSA. The CDR3 is 14 amino acids. Trimming left V 5 bases short and J 6 bases short, with 15 bases between.